The sequence of this T cell receptor beta chain was determined in a study of T cell responses to AZD1222 COVID-19 vaccine. V was shortened by 7 bases and J by 6 bases, with 6 bases between the two germline ends. The CDR3 has 11 amino acids. Study conclusions and caveats: Of the AZD1222 recipients, only 5 or 6 were seropositive at baseline. Donors, mostly white British, included more females; clonal diversity was possibly underestimated. Receipt of two AZD1222 doses was followed by a rise in Spike-specific TCR breadth and depth.

Remarks on this clone: Its matching antigen is unknown.

Assay: immunoSEQ multiplex PCR; the TCRdb copy retains only in-frame clones and omits some. The sample yields tens of thousands of clones, about 92% seen once. The chain combines TRBV12-3 or TRBV12-4 with TRBJ2-2; D ambiguous. Here the sequenced sample was peripheral blood, taken 28 days after the second AZD1222 dose. The receptor was derived from an adult who received the AZD1222 COVID-19 vaccine. The CDR3 region is CASKFAGELFF. For the CDR3, the DNA is TGTGCCAGCAAGTTTGCCGGGGAGCTGTTTTTT.